What follows are 27 T cell receptor beta chains derived from one specimen sequenced in a study of T cells in Graves' hyperthyroidism and ophthalmopathy. Researchers amplified the TCR beta CDR3 regions from RNA transcripts. The TCR CDR3 was amplified in a first-round RT-PCR using the HTBI primer set. MiXCR, run by TCRdb on the multiplex PCR reads, gives a single entry per CDR3 protein. The table lists fewer than 500,000 distinct CDR3 sequences, over 12% of them singletons. The sample was blood. These receptors were collected from a young man with Graves' ophthalmopathy.

This clonotype showed up just a few times. In DNA form, the CDR3 reads TGTGCCATCAGTGAGGTTTGGACCGCGGACGGGGCCAACGTCCTGACTTTC. It specifies CAISEVWTADGANVLTF. The V gene is TRBV10-3, the J gene TRBJ2-6; D ambiguous. CDR3 size: 17 residues. CDR1 and CDR2 from the germline V gene are ENHRY and SYGVKD. The germline V and J ends were trimmed by 2 bases and 4 bases, with 15 bases remaining between them.

The CDR3 nucleotides are TGCGCCAGCAGCCAGGCCGGCACCGGGGAGCTGTTTTTT. Translation gives CASSQAGTGELFF. The chain carries TRBV4-1 and TRBJ2-2; no reliable D call. In germline, CDR1 is MGHRA, CDR2 YSYEKL. Trimming stripped 3 bases from V and 4 bases from J, with 6 bases between. CDR3 length: 13 residues.

This clonotype was seen repeatedly, ten times or more. The V and J genes are TRBV20-1 and TRBJ2-1; the match to TRBD1 covers 8 bases. Germline V gene lookup returns CDR1 DFQATT and CDR2 SNEGSKA (reference sequence). This CDR3 is 13 amino acids long. J was trimmed by 0 bases and V by 8 bases; bases with no gene match: 3. The CDR3 spells CSQQGASYNEQFF. DNA for the CDR3: TGCAGTCAGCAGGGGGCCTCCTACAATGAGCAGTTCTTC.

This chain links TRBV27 with TRBJ1-2; D may be TRBD1 (6 bases). CDR3 length: 15 amino acids. Germline V gene data show CDR1 as MNHEY and CDR2 as SMNVEV (reference sequence). Trimming removed 2 bases at V and 4 bases at J, with 14 bases between. The CDR3, as DNA: TGTGCCAGCAGTTTAATTAGGGGGTCGAGCTATGGCTACACCTTC. It codes for CASSLIRGSSYGYTF.

This clonotype has a count of ten or more. The CDR3 here is CASMGAGANVLTF. In DNA form, the CDR3 reads TGCGCCAGCATGGGAGCTGGGGCCAACGTCCTGACTTTC. The genes are TRBV5-1 and TRBJ2-6, with a weak D call TRBD2 (5 bases). This CDR3 comprises 13 residues. Germline loops: CDR1 SGHRS, CDR2 YFSETQ. Trimming removed 6 bases from V and 2 bases from J, with 6 bases in between.

The chain recombines TRBV6-5 with TRBJ2-3; D gene ambiguous. CDR3 size: 24 residues. Between the trimmed V and J ends, which lost 0 bases and 3 bases, there was a span of 37 bases. CDR1 is MNHEY, CDR2 SVGAGI, per germline. CDR3 protein: CASSYSKTPGDMEQRGTRTDTQYF. The CDR3 nucleotides are TGTGCCAGCAGTTACTCGAAAACGCCTGGAGACATGGAACAACGCGGTACGAGGACAGATACGCAGTATTTT.

V gene TRBV15 combines with J gene TRBJ2-7, with TRBD1 matching 8 bases. Germline V gene data show CDR1 as LNHNV and CDR2 as YYDKDF (reference sequence). CDR3 length: 14 residues. V lost 5 bases, J lost 3 bases, and 6 bases stayed unmatched. The CDR3 is CATSPGTGLYEQYF. CDR3 nucleotides: TGTGCCACCAGCCCTGGGACAGGACTCTACGAGCAGTACTTC.

This clonotype was counted many times. V is TRBV13 and J is TRBJ2-5; tentative D call: TRBD2 (5 bases). The V gene lost 5 bases and the J gene lost 2 bases, with 15 bases spanning the gap. The CDR3 runs 15 residues. Germline V gene data show CDR1 as PRHDT and CDR2 as FYEKMQ (reference sequence). The CDR3 spells CASSTRRRLQETQYF. The CDR3 coding sequence is TGTGCCAGCAGCACCAGACGGAGGTTACAAGAGACCCAGTACTTC.

In this sample, this clonotype turned up many times. The chain links TRBV3-1 to TRBJ2-5, with TRBD1 as a possible D gene (5 bases). CDR1 and CDR2 (germline): LGHDT, YNNKEL (reference sequence). The germline V and J ends were trimmed by 8 bases and 5 bases, with 18 bases remaining between them. The CDR3 covers 14 residues. The CDR3 sequence: CASGPTGVSETQYF. DNA of the CDR3: TGTGCCAGCGGTCCCACAGGTGTCTCGGAGACCCAGTACTTC.

This clonotype was seen repeatedly, ten times or more. CDR3 bases: TGTGCCAGCAGCTTGTTCCCCACAGATACGCAGTATTTT. As protein: CASSLFPTDTQYF. The chain links TRBV5-5 to TRBJ2-3; no clear D. Trimming stripped 1 base from V and 2 bases from J, with 5 bases between. This CDR3 has 13 residues. The germline gives CDR1 SGHKS, CDR2 YYEKEE (reference sequence).

This clonotype was seen ten or more times. This sequence joins TRBV30 and TRBJ1-1; D unclear. The CDR3 sequence is 13 residues long. Germline V gene data show CDR1 as GTSNPN and CDR2 as SVGIG (reference sequence). V was shortened by 2 bases and J by 0 bases, with 7 bases between the two germline ends. For the CDR3, the DNA is TGTGCCTGGAGTCCCAAACTGAACACTGAAGCTTTCTTT. It encodes CAWSPKLNTEAFF.

This clonotype turned up a few times. This rearrangement joins TRBV9 to TRBJ2-1; 9 bases are shared with TRBD2. Germline V gene sequence: CDR1 SGDLS, CDR2 YYNGEE. The CDR3 totals 17 residues. Trimming cost V 0 bases and J 7 bases; bases outside gene matches: 11. The CDR3 is CASSVGGGLAVRNEQFF. Here the CDR3 DNA reads TGTGCCAGCAGCGTAGGGGGGGGACTAGCAGTTAGGAATGAGCAGTTCTTC.

This clonotype was recorded at least ten times. V usage is TRBV5-1 and J usage is TRBJ2-3, with unresolved D. The germline V gene has CDR1 SGHRS and CDR2 YFSETQ. The CDR3 consists of 12 residues. Trimming shortened V by 5 bases and J by 3 bases, and 7 bases separated the two germline ends. The CDR3 DNA reads as TGCGCCAGCAGTATCTGGACAGATACGCAGTATTTT. This codes for CASSIWTDTQYF.

This clonotype was seen only a few times. This sequence joins TRBV19 and TRBJ2-7; D ambiguous. The CDR3 is made up of 13 amino acids. The V end was cut by 3 bases, the J end by 1 base, with 7 bases between. The V gene's germline CDR1 is LNHDA and CDR2 SQIVND (reference sequence). The DNA for the CDR3 is TGTGCCAGTAGTATTGGCTTTTCCTACGAGCAGTACTTC. Translating gives CASSIGFSYEQYF.

V usage is TRBV4-3 and J usage is TRBJ2-7; D ambiguous. The V gene lost 4 bases and the J gene lost 1 base, with 11 bases spanning the gap. In germline, CDR1 is LGHNA, CDR2 YSLEER. This CDR3 comprises 14 residues. CDR3 residues: CASSRDWGSYEQYF. The DNA for the CDR3 is TGCGCCAGCAGCCGAGATTGGGGTTCCTACGAGCAGTACTTC.

This clonotype was counted ten times or more. The chain combines TRBV6-2 or TRBV6-3 with TRBJ2-1; 15 nucleotides agree with TRBD2. Trimming at V came to 2 bases and at J to 7 bases, leaving 6 bases not matched to a gene. Germline CDR1 reads MNHEY; CDR2 reads SVGEGT. This CDR3 is 17 amino acids long. The CDR3 loop is CASSYPGTSGRSNEQFF. For the CDR3, the DNA is TGTGCCAGCAGTTACCCCGGGACTAGCGGGAGGAGTAATGAGCAGTTCTTC.

The V and J genes are TRBV19 and TRBJ2-7; 9 nucleotides agree with TRBD2. Germline V gene sequence: CDR1 LNHDA, CDR2 SQIVND (reference sequence). Trimming removed 3 bases from V and 6 bases from J; junction bases left unmatched: 9. The CDR3 sequence is 15 residues long. DNA of the CDR3: TGTGCCAGTAGTATTCGTGGCGGGGGGGCGGGCGAGCAGTACTTC. This sequence encodes CASSIRGGGAGEQYF. Filled out from reference TRBV19 and TRBJ2-7, the complete variable domain reads DGGITQSPKYLFRKEGQNVTLSCEQNLNHDAMYWYRQDPGQGLRLIYYSQIVNDFQKGDIAEGYSVSREKKESFPLTVTSAQKNPTAFYLCASSIRGGGAGEQYFGPGTRLTVT.

The gene calls are TRBV3-1 and TRBJ1-6; D may be TRBD1 (5 bases). This CDR3 comprises 17 residues. Per the germline V gene, CDR1 is LGHDT and CDR2 is YNNKEL (reference sequence). The germline V and J ends were trimmed by 8 bases and 5 bases, with 22 bases remaining between them. The CDR3, as DNA: TGTGCCAGCTCACGTCTGATCCAGGGCGGGGATAATTCACCCCTCCACTTT. Its protein product is CASSRLIQGGDNSPLHF.

At least ten counts were recorded for this clonotype. The chain uses TRBV6-6 and TRBJ2-3; the match to TRBD2 covers 7 bases. This CDR3 is built from 15 residues. CDR1 and CDR2 from the germline V gene are MNHNY and SVGAGI (reference sequence). The junction had 5 bases not matched to a gene; V was cut back by 2 bases and J by 3 bases. The CDR3, as DNA: TGTGCCAGCAGTTACGGGGGAGGGAGGACAGATACGCAGTATTTT. Translated: CASSYGGGRTDTQYF.

This clonotype was seen many times. V usage is TRBV6-1 and J usage is TRBJ2-1; 8 bases align to TRBD1. Trimming at V came to 3 bases and at J to 5 bases, leaving 3 bases not matched to a gene. Germline-derived CDR1 and CDR2 are MNHNS and SASEGT. The CDR3 is 14 amino acids. The DNA for the CDR3 is TGTGCCAGCAGTGATGGACAGGGAGACAATGAGCAGTTCTTC. It yields the protein CASSDGQGDNEQFF.

In its sample, this clonotype was seen once. A much larger clone differs from this one at a single base, so this may be a read error. The V call is TRBV10-3, the J call TRBJ2-1; D unclear. V was clipped by 5 bases and J by 2 bases, with 16 bases between them. CDR1 is ENHRY, CDR2 SYGVKD, per germline. This CDR3 is built from 16 residues. The chain's CDR3 is CAISYDTTPPYNEQFF. The CDR3 DNA sequence: TGTGCCATCAGTTACGACACAACCCCGCCCTACAATGAGCAGTTCTTC.

This clonotype was observed many times. The V and J genes are TRBV27 and TRBJ1-4; D is uncertain. CDR3 length equals 14 residues. Trimming removed 2 bases at V and 8 bases at J, with 12 bases between. Germline V gene sequence: CDR1 MNHEY, CDR2 SMNVEV (reference sequence). The CDR3 DNA is TGTGCCAGCAGTTTAAGCGGGTTTGGCGAAAAACTGTTTTTT. Protein product: CASSLSGFGEKLFF.

The sample holds a few counts of this clonotype. The chain is built from TRBV24-1 and TRBJ2-5; a possible D gene is TRBD1 (5 bases). Germline CDR1 reads KGHDR; CDR2 reads SFDVKD. V was cut by 3 bases and J by 5 bases, with 9 bases left in between. The CDR3 is made up of 13 amino acids. The CDR3 loop is CATSDPGWETQYF. In DNA form, the CDR3 reads TGTGCCACCAGTGATCCAGGGTGGGAGACCCAGTACTTC.

This clonotype was recorded at least ten times. The V gene is TRBV6-4, the J gene TRBJ2-7; D is undetermined. V lost 0 bases and J 2 bases, leaving 20 bases between the germline ends. This CDR3 has 18 residues. Germline CDR1 reads MRHNA; CDR2 reads SNTAGT. CDR3 region: CASSDSTLNGFRPYEQYF. The CDR3 region has the DNA TGTGCCAGCAGTGACTCGACGTTGAACGGATTCCGCCCCTACGAGCAGTACTTC.

In its sample, this clonotype was seen once. Possible read error: a much larger clone is one base away. The chain couples TRBV12-3 or TRBV12-4 to TRBJ2-3, with TRBD2 identical over 10 bases. This CDR3 contains 15 residues. After removal of 5 bases from V and 10 bases from J, the junction contained 12 bases not matched to a gene. The CDR3 loop is CASSVRPFLAGAQYF. In DNA, the CDR3 is TGTGCCAGCAGTGTTCGACCATTTCTAGCGGGGGCGCAGTATTTT.

This clonotype was seen repeatedly, ten times or more. V is TRBV2 and J is TRBJ1-4; D is unclear. The CDR3 covers 15 residues. The V and J ends lost 4 bases and 0 bases respectively, with 9 bases between them. CDR1 SNHLY and CDR2 FYNNEI come from the germline V gene. CDR3 in amino acids: CASSVLSATNEKLFF. In DNA form, the CDR3 reads TGTGCCAGCAGTGTCTTAAGTGCAACTAATGAAAAACTGTTTTTT.

This clonotype came up many times. The chain recombines TRBV7-3 with TRBJ2-1; 14 bases agree with TRBD2. Germline assignment: CDR1 SGHTA and CDR2 FQGTGA. Losses at the gene ends were 5 bases for V and 1 base for J; bases not matched to a gene: 4. The CDR3 runs to 17 residues. CDR3 DNA sequence: TGTGCCAGCAGCCCGACTAGCGGGAGGGGTTCCTACAATGAGCAGTTCTTC. Amino acids: CASSPTSGRGSYNEQFF. The full variable domain, rest sourced from reference TRBV7-3 and TRBJ2-1, is GAGVSQTPSNKVTEKGKYVELRCDPISGHTALYWYRQSLGQGPEFLIYFQGTGAADDSGLPNDRFFAVRPEGSVSTLKIQRTERGDSAVYLCASSPTSGRGSYNEQFFGPGTRLTVL.